Listed here is a single T cell receptor (beta chain). This clonotype occurred a few times. The specificity of this receptor is unknown. Per-base quality was not reported, and no clone a single base away is much larger than it. These data originate in a study of response to subunit inactivated influenza vaccine (dated by TCRdb to the late 2010s). Regarding the research as a whole: Deep quantitative profiling of the T cell receptor repertoire was used in the study to follow responses to a trivalent subunit inactivated influenza vaccine. Results and caveats for the whole study, not just this receptor: According to the authors, only a limited number of new T cells may be recruited by each seasonal influenza vaccination.

Reading from cysteine to phenylalanine, the CDR3 counts 13 amino acids. The entry retains the CDR3 DNA only, 39 bases that are in frame from base 1. Trimming costs V 6 bases and J 0 bases, and their ends lie 3 bases apart. CDR1 LNHDA and CDR2 SQIVND are derived from the germline V gene (reference sequence). The library was made by RT-PCR. The listed sequencing device is Illumina HiSeq 2500. TCRdb took the public reads, trimmed them with fastp at Q25, ran MiXCR for clone calling and kept in-frame beta chains. Every entry covers one CDR3 protein and lists the most common genes and DNA from its rows. The sample data list about 540,000 distinct CDR3 sequences, and under 30% of these were observed just once. 2.5% to 3.5% of the sample comes from the top ten. These data also formed part of another study, on T cells expressing NK-cell markers. As described in the second report: The TCR beta cDNA libraries were made using 5'RACE template switching, a step that added both a universal primer site and unique molecular identifiers. Three sorted T-cell subsets (CD3+CD56+NKG2C+, CD3+CD56+NKG2C- and CD3+CD56-NKG2C+) from about 8 donors had their TCR beta-chain repertoires profiled. Of the eight sequenced donors, seven were found to be HCMV-seropositive and one was found to be HCMV-seronegative. To restrict sorting to alphabetaTCR-expressing T cells, an anti-gammadeltaTCR antibody was added in several experiments. In over five donors, the dominant CD3+CD56+NKG2C+ clonotypes were found to rank among the top 10 CD8+ clonotypes and to make up about 1.0-7.0% of CD8+ T cells. Those dominant clonotypes were again the most abundant among CD3+CD56-NKG2C+ cells in a few donors, at about 25-60.1%. Whether the expanded NKG2C-expressing T cell clones were specific for HCMV antigens remained unclear. Randomly selected healthy volunteers, three men and five women, were used as the eight sequenced donors. HCMV serostatus was determined by detecting HCMV-specific IgG in serum with a commercial ELISA kit. Ficoll density gradient centrifugation was used to isolate peripheral blood mononuclear cells from blood. Magnetic immunoseparation with Miltenyi isolation kits was used to isolate CD4+ and CD8+ T cells from PBMC. Synthesis of cDNA was primed from the TCR beta constant segment and was followed by two consecutive PCR amplification steps. Illumina HiSeq 2000/2500, MiSeq or NextSeq was used to sequence libraries as 2 x 150 bp reads. MIGEC handled demultiplexing of the reads and grouping by UMI, while MiTCR was used to assemble and quantify clonotypes. To exclude erroneous sequences, any TCR cDNA sequence not supported by at least two reads was discarded. The tcR package was used for downstream repertoire analysis, with clonotypes matched between fractions based on CDR3 nucleotide sequence plus V segment. Antigen specificity was annotated against VDJdb with VDJmatch, allowing one amino acid substitution in CDR3.

The chain is made from TRBV19 and TRBJ1-6; there is no confident call for the D gene. The origin of this receptor is a man aged 45-60 years who received an inactivated influenza vaccine. Donor details come from another sample of the same person, matched by shared clones. The specimen comprised CD4+ T cells sorted from PBMCs, sampled about 11 days after vaccination. The nucleotide sequence reads TGTGCCAGTAGCAGCTCCTATAATTCACCCCTCCACTTT. Its protein reads: CASSSSYNSPLHF.